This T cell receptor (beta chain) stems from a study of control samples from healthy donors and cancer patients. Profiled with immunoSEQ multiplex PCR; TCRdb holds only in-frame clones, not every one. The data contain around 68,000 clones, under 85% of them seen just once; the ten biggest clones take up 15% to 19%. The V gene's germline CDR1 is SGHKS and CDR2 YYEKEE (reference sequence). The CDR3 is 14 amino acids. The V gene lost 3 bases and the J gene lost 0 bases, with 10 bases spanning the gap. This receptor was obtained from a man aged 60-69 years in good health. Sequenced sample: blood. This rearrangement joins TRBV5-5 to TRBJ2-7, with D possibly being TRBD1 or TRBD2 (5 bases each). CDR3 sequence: CASSSEGSSYEQYF. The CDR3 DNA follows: TGTGCCAGCAGCTCAGAGGGGAGCTCCTACGAGCAGTACTTC.